The 9 T cell receptor beta chains presented below share a single source sample, sequenced in a study of T-cell memory formation after mild COVID-19. One entry per CDR3 protein results from TCRdb running MiXCR on the 5' RACE reads. The data contain around 310,000 distinct CDR3 sequences, around an eighth of them singletons. Source material: PBMCs or a T cell subset sorted from them (not recorded which). The receptor set was obtained from a man younger than 35 who had mild COVID-19 (a few samples of this study predate the infection). Cell type and time point are not known.

The chain carries TRBV11-2 and TRBJ2-7; D not certain. V lost 3 bases, J lost 7 bases, and 13 bases lay in between. CDR3 size: 13 residues. Germline V CDR1 and CDR2: SGHAT, FQNNGV. The CDR3 is CASSLELGQEQYF. The DNA for the CDR3 is TGTGCCAGCAGCTTGGAACTGGGTCAGGAGCAGTACTTC.

This clonotype showed up just a few times. The chain recombines TRBV6-1 with TRBJ2-7, with 7 bases that match TRBD1. The CDR3 runs to 15 residues. Germline lookup yields CDR1 MNHNS and CDR2 SASEGT. J gave up 6 bases and V 0 bases, and 8 bases lay outside the gene matches. CDR3 region: CASSEAPTGIIEQYF. The DNA for the CDR3 is TGTGCCAGCAGTGAAGCACCGACAGGGATCATCGAGCAGTACTTC.

The chain has TRBV24-1 and TRBJ2-3; weak D call: TRBD2 (5 bases). This CDR3 is built from 18 residues. V dropped 0 bases and J dropped 0 bases, with 15 bases sitting between them. Germline values: CDR1 KGHDR, CDR2 SFDVKD. Written as DNA, the CDR3 is TGTGCCACCAGTGATTTGCAACGAGCGGAGTCTAGCACAGATACGCAGTATTTT. Amino acids: CATSDLQRAESSTDTQYF.

The chain is built from TRBV5-1 and TRBJ2-6, with D possibly TRBD1 on 6 matching bases. CDR3 size: 15 residues. The germline CDR1 and CDR2 sequences are SGHRS and YFSETQ. Trimming cost V 4 bases and J 4 bases, with 12 bases left between them. CDR3 amino acids: CASSNQGSGANVLTF. Written as DNA, the CDR3 is TGCGCCAGCAGCAATCAGGGGTCCGGGGCCAACGTCCTGACTTTC.

This clonotype has just a few counts. This sequence joins TRBV4-3 and TRBJ2-3, with a weak D call TRBD1 (5 bases). The CDR3 contains 14 residues. Germline V lookup: CDR1 LGHNA, CDR2 YSLEER. The V and J ends lost 2 bases and 4 bases respectively, with 10 bases between them. The CDR3 DNA is TGCGCCAGCAGCCAAAGCCTAGGGGCAGATACGCAGTATTTT. Amino acid sequence: CASSQSLGADTQYF.

The rearrangement joins TRBV18 to TRBJ2-7; 8 bases are shared with TRBD1. With V trimmed by 5 bases and J by 6 bases, 6 bases remained unmatched. The CDR3 covers 13 residues. Germline V CDR1 and CDR2: KGHSH, LQKENI. CDR3 amino acids: CASSARTGTEQYF. In DNA, the CDR3 is TGTGCCAGCTCAGCCCGGACAGGGACCGAGCAGTACTTC.

The chain joins TRBV6-1 to TRBJ2-2; TRBD1 agrees at 8 bases. Trimming at V came to 0 bases and at J to 1 base, leaving 4 bases not matched to a gene. This CDR3 region has 17 residues. The germline CDR1 and CDR2 sequences are MNHNS and SASEGT. DNA of the CDR3: TGTGCCAGCAGTGAAGCGTGGGGGACAGGGAACACCGGGGAGCTGTTTTTT. Translated, it gives CASSEAWGTGNTGELFF.

This clonotype occurred a few times. The V and J genes are TRBV3-1 and TRBJ2-3, with a weak D call TRBD1 (6 bases). V shed 6 bases and J shed 2 bases, with 12 bases lying between them. Germline CDR1 LGHDT, CDR2 YNNKEL (reference sequence). The CDR3 is made up of 14 amino acids. In nucleotides, the CDR3 is TGTGCCAGCAGTCTTAGGGGGTTCACAGATACGCAGTATTTT. It yields the protein CASSLRGFTDTQYF.

The chain uses TRBV7-9 and TRBJ1-1; TRBD1 agrees at 8 bases. The germline CDR1 and CDR2 sequences are SEHNR and FQNEAQ (reference sequence). The CDR3 is 14 amino acids. J lost 4 bases, V lost 5 bases, and 6 bases had no gene match. CDR3 in amino acids: CASSLGQGSTEAFF. DNA of the CDR3: TGTGCCAGCAGCCTAGGACAGGGTAGCACTGAAGCTTTCTTT.